The 19 T cell receptor beta chains below were found in one sample sequenced in a study of T cells in Graves' hyperthyroidism and ophthalmopathy. RNA transcripts provided the source from which TCR beta CDR3 regions were amplified. With the HTBI primer set, the TCR CDR3 went through a first round of RT-PCR. A single record per CDR3 protein comes from TCRdb applying MiXCR to the multiplex PCR reads. Of around 480,000 distinct CDR3 sequences listed, 13% to 15% are singletons. The sequenced material came from blood. The receptor set was obtained from a young woman with Graves' hyperthyroidism.

Ten or more counts support this clonotype. This rearrangement joins TRBV14 to TRBJ1-1, with TRBD1 as a possible D gene (5 bases). This CDR3 region has 13 residues. V was clipped by 4 bases and J by 4 bases, with 10 bases between them. The germline V gene has CDR1 SGHDN and CDR2 FVKESK. CDR3 sequence: CASSLTGATEAFF. CDR3 coding DNA: TGTGCCAGCAGCCTTACAGGTGCCACTGAAGCTTTCTTT.

The table lists this clonotype with many counts. This chain connects TRBV7-9 to TRBJ2-2; 13 nucleotides match TRBD2. This CDR3 has 23 amino acids. From germline, CDR1 is SEHNR and CDR2 FQNEAQ (reference sequence). The junction had 17 bases not matched to a gene; V was cut back by 1 base and J by 0 bases. The CDR3 sequence: CASSLVRTSGSKIDPSNTGELFF. In DNA, the CDR3 is TGTGCCAGCAGCTTAGTTAGGACTAGCGGGAGTAAGATCGACCCCTCGAACACCGGGGAGCTGTTTTTT. The full variable domain, in which reference TRBV7-9 and TRBJ2-2 provide the parts outside the CDR3, is DTGVSQNPRHKITKRGQNVTFRCDPISEHNRLYWYRQTLGQGPEFLTYFQNEAQLEKSRLLSDRFSAERPKGSFSTLEIQRTEQGDSAMYLCASSLVRTSGSKIDPSNTGELFFGEGSRLTVL.

This clonotype was found a few times. The chain combines TRBV3-1 with TRBJ1-1; D remains unclear. The ends were cut back, 2 bases at V and 2 bases at J, with 6 bases in the middle. CDR3 size: 13 residues. CDR1 and CDR2 (germline): LGHDT, YNNKEL (reference sequence). CDR3 coding DNA: TGTGCCAGCAGCCAAACCAGCAACACTGAAGCTTTCTTT. Protein product: CASSQTSNTEAFF.

The chain carries TRBV20-1 and TRBJ2-7; 15 nucleotides line up with TRBD2. The trim removed 0 bases at V and 9 bases at J, leaving 6 bases unmatched. The germline V gene has CDR1 DFQATT and CDR2 SNEGSKA (reference sequence). CDR3 length: 15 residues. This chain's CDR3 is CSARDRTSGREVQYV. CDR3 bases: TGCAGTGCTAGAGACCGGACTAGCGGGAGGGAGGTGCAGTACGTC.

This clonotype occurred many times. V gene TRBV11-2 combines with J gene TRBJ2-2; D uncertain. This CDR3 has 12 residues. Between the trimmed V and J ends, which lost 3 bases and 6 bases, there was a span of 5 bases. CDR1 is SGHAT and CDR2 is FQNNGV in the germline V gene. CDR3 loop: CASSLRSGELFF. CDR3 bases: TGTGCCAGCAGCTTGAGGTCCGGGGAGCTGTTTTTT.

Only a few counts were recorded for this clonotype. The J gene is TRBJ2-5, the V gene TRBV5-5; 9 bases match TRBD1. The CDR3 contains 14 residues. J gave up 6 bases and V 6 bases, and 9 bases lay outside the gene matches. Per germline, CDR1 SGHKS and CDR2 YYEKEE (reference sequence). Here the CDR3 DNA reads TGTGCCAGCATCGAGGACAGGGGAGGCAAGACCCAGTACTTC. This encodes CASIEDRGGKTQYF.

The sample holds many counts of this clonotype. The rearrangement uses TRBV11-3 and TRBJ2-3; TRBD2 agrees at 13 bases. CDR3 length equals 19 residues. Germline V gene sequence: CDR1 SGHNT, CDR2 YENEEA. Losses at the gene ends were 5 bases for V and 0 bases for J; bases not matched to a gene: 11. For the CDR3, the DNA is TGTGCCAGCAGCCCTTGGCTACGACTAGCGGGAGGAAGCACAGATACGCAGTATTTT. Translation: CASSPWLRLAGGSTDTQYF.

For this clonotype: A much larger clone lies one base from this, so it may be a read error. The chain combines TRBV9 with TRBJ1-1; 9 bases agree with TRBD1. The CDR3 is 13 amino acids. Germline CDR1 SGDLS, CDR2 YYNGEE. The CDR3 DNA reads as TGTGCCAGCAGCACCGGGACAGGGCGTGAAGCTTCCTTT. It encodes CASSTGTGREASF. The full variable domain, in which reference TRBV9 and TRBJ1-1 provide the parts outside the CDR3, is DSGVTQTPKHLITATGQRVTLRCSPRSGDLSVYWYQQSLDQGLQFLIQYYNGEERAKGNILERFSAQQFPDLHSELNLSSLELGDSALYFCASSTGTGREASFGQGTRLTVV.

This clonotype showed up many times. V gene TRBV25-1 combines with J gene TRBJ1-2, with D possibly TRBD1 on 5 matching bases. V was pared by 4 bases and J by 6 bases, with 15 bases between. Germline V lookup: CDR1 MGHDK, CDR2 SYGVNS. This CDR3 comprises 14 residues. The CDR3 DNA sequence: TGTGCCAGCAGTGCCCAGGGAGGGGCCCATGGCTACACCTTC. Amino acid sequence: CASSAQGGAHGYTF.

In its sample, this clonotype was seen many times. V usage is TRBV27 and J usage is TRBJ1-3; no definite D call. Germline V gene sequence: CDR1 MNHEY, CDR2 SMNVEV (reference sequence). V shed 2 bases and J shed 7 bases, with 12 bases lying between them. The CDR3 sequence is 14 residues long. The CDR3 spells CASSLLPLGNTIYF. CDR3 bases: TGTGCCAGCAGTTTACTGCCCCTCGGGAACACCATATATTTT.

The sample holds many counts of this clonotype. This sequence joins TRBV19 and TRBJ2-3; 8 bases are a match to TRBD2. The CDR3 is 16 amino acids. Trimming at V came to 4 bases and at J to 3 bases, leaving 9 bases not matched to a gene. From germline, CDR1 is LNHDA and CDR2 SQIVND (reference sequence). The CDR3 coding sequence is TGTGCCAGTAGTAAGGCCAGCGGGAGAGGAACAGATACGCAGTATTTT. It encodes CASSKASGRGTDTQYF.

This clonotype was seen repeatedly, ten times or more. The chain joins TRBV11-2 to TRBJ2-7; D is unresolved. Germline CDR1 reads SGHAT; CDR2 reads FQNNGV. CDR3 length: 13 amino acids. The V end lost 1 base, the J end lost 6 bases, and 10 bases lay between the germline ends. CDR3 DNA sequence: TGTGCCAGCAGCTTAGTCGCTTACTCCGAGCAGTACGTC. Amino acid sequence: CASSLVAYSEQYV.

This chain links TRBV4-1 with TRBJ1-1; no definite D call. This CDR3 contains 15 residues. The germline V and J ends were trimmed by 0 bases and 3 bases, with 11 bases remaining between them. The germline V gene has CDR1 MGHRA and CDR2 YSYEKL. CDR3 sequence (DNA): TGCGCCAGCAGCCAAGATCCGCCATACTACACTGAAGCTTTCTTT. Translating it yields CASSQDPPYYTEAFF.

This clonotype came up many times. The J gene is TRBJ1-1, the V gene TRBV29-1; D uncertain. V was shortened by 2 bases and J by 9 bases, with 13 bases between the two germline ends. The CDR3 has 12 residues. Germline V gives CDR1 SQVTM, CDR2 ANQGSEA. CDR3 nucleotides: TGCAGCGTTGAACGGCCAGGCCCCCAAGCTTTCTTT. This sequence encodes CSVERPGPQAFF.

This clonotype was observed many times. The gene calls are TRBV12-3 or TRBV12-4 and TRBJ1-1; 8 bases match TRBD1. This CDR3 contains 16 residues. V was clipped by 7 bases and J by 3 bases; unmatched bases: 13. In DNA, the CDR3 is TGTGCCAGCAAGAATTCAGGACAGGGTTGGGACACTGAAGCTTTCTTT. Translating it yields CASKNSGQGWDTEAFF.

This clonotype was seen many times. J is TRBJ2-3 and V is TRBV20-1; weak D call: TRBD2 (6 bases). This CDR3 has 12 amino acids. Trimming removed 7 bases from V and 4 bases from J, with 12 bases in between. CDR1 is DFQATT and CDR2 is SNEGSKA in the germline V gene (reference sequence). Here the CDR3 DNA reads TGCAGTGGCGGGATGGGGGCAGATACGCAGTATTTT. Translation: CSGGMGADTQYF.

This clonotype has a handful of counts. The chain's CDR3 is CASSSRDRETQYF. In DNA form, the CDR3 reads TGTGCCAGCAGTTCAAGAGATCGGGAGACCCAGTACTTC. The chain couples TRBV27 to TRBJ2-5; the D is unclear. V was cut by 4 bases and J by 5 bases, with 11 bases left in between. CDR1 is MNHEY, CDR2 SMNVEV, per germline (reference sequence). The CDR3 runs 13 residues.

This clonotype has at least ten counts. This chain joins TRBV12-3 or TRBV12-4 and TRBJ1-2, with 10 bases matching TRBD1. The junction had 9 bases not matched to a gene; V was cut back by 4 bases and J by 4 bases. There are 16 residues in the CDR3. The CDR3 spells CASSSPAGTGVYGYTF. CDR3 sequence (DNA): TGTGCCAGCAGTTCACCAGCCGGGACAGGGGTCTATGGCTACACCTTC.

This chain links TRBV19 with TRBJ2-5; D possibly matches TRBD1 or TRBD2 (5 bases each). The CDR3 is 15 residues long. The V and J ends lost 5 bases and 2 bases respectively, with 15 bases between them. The V gene's germline CDR1 is LNHDA and CDR2 SQIVND (reference sequence). CDR3 in amino acids: CASSFPGTRQETQYF. CDR3 DNA: TGTGCCAGTAGTTTCCCCGGGACCCGTCAAGAGACCCAGTACTTC. Full variable domain (rest looked up from reference TRBV19 and TRBJ2-5): DGGITQSPKYLFRKEGQNVTLSCEQNLNHDAMYWYRQDPGQGLRLIYYSQIVNDFQKGDIAEGYSVSREKKESFPLTVTSAQKNPTAFYLCASSFPGTRQETQYFGPGTRLLVL.